This T cell receptor (beta chain) was retrieved from a study of cytomegalovirus exposure and HLA in healthy donors. Study context: Of several hundred genotyped donors, roughly 76% grouped in the Caucasian-associated ancestry cluster. The study, taken as a whole, reports: In a later analysis, productive TCRs from donors in an Asian-associated ancestry cluster reportedly carried fewer N-insertions than the cohort mean. In a later analysis, parvovirus B19, influenza, CMV and Epstein-Barr virus appeared linked to several top co-occurrence clusters. In a later analysis, HLA-C alleles had the fewest associated TCRs, DRB1 alleles the most.

The CDR3 sequence is 14 residues long. Germline trimming cut 0 bases from V and 8 bases from J; bases unmatched to any gene: 0. Looked up from germline, CDR1 is SGDLS and CDR2 is YYNGEE. Only one count was recorded for this clone. Antigen unknown. In the PCR, 60 Vbeta and 13 Jbeta primers were used. Libraries were prepared by immunoSEQ multiplex PCR; TCRdb keeps only in-frame clonotypes and omits some of them. The table lists about 90,000 clones, around 85% of them singletons. The TCR was taken from a man aged 25 to 40 in good health and CMV-seronegative. The genes are TRBV9 and TRBJ1-6; 9 nucleotides match TRBD1. The specimen sequenced was PBMCs. The DNA of the CDR3 is TGTGCCAGCAGCGTAGGACAGGGGGATTCACCCCTCCACTTT. Protein product: CASSVGQGDSPLHF.